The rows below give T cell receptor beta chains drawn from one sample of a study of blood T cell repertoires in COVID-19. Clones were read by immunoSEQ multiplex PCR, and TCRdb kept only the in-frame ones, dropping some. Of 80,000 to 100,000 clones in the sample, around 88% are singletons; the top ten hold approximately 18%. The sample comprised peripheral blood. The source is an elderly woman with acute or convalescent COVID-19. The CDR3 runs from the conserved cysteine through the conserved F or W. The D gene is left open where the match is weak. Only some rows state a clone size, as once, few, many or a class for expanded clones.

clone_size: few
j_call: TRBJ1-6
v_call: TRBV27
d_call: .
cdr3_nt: TGTGCCAGCAGTTTCTGGCCCGGGACTGGAGGTAATTCACCCCTCCACTTT
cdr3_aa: CASSFWPGTGGNSPLHF

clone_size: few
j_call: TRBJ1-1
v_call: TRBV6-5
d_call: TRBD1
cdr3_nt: TGTGCCAGCAGAGCAACCGGGACAGGGACTGAAGCTTTCTTT
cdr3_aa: CASRATGTGTEAFF

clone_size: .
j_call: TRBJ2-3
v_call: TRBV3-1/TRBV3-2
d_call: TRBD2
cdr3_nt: TGTGCCAGCAGCCAAGCAGGGCGGGGGAGCACAGATACGCAGTATTTT
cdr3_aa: CASSQAGRGSTDTQYF

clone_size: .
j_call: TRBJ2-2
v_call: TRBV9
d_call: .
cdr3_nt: TGTGCCAGCAGCGTAGATCCGCTCAGGACCGGGGAGCTGTTTTTT
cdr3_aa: CASSVDPLRTGELFF

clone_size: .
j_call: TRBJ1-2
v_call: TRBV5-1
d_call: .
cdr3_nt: TGCGCCAGCAGCTTGGATGAGGGTTCTGGCTACACCTTC
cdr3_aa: CASSLDEGSGYTF

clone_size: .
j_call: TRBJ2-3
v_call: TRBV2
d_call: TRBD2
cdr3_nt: TGTGCCAGCAGTCCTACTAGCGGGGGCACAGATACGCAGTATTTT
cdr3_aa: CASSPTSGGTDTQYF

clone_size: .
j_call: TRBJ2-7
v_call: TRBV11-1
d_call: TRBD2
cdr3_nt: TGTGCCAGCAGCTTTGACGCGGGGGATTTCTACGAGCAGTACTTC
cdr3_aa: CASSFDAGDFYEQYF

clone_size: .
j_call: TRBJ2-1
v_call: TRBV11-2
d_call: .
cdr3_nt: TGTGCCAGCAGCGCCCTCGGGACTCTCAATGAGCAGTTCTTC
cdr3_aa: CASSALGTLNEQFF

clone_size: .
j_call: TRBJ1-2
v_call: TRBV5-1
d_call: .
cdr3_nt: TGCGCCAGCAGCTTGGCCCCAGGGTCGAATGGCTACACCTTC
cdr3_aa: CASSLAPGSNGYTF

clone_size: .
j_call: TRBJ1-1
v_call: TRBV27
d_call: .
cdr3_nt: TGTGCCAGCAGTTTACAAGGGGCCACTGAAGCTTTCTTT
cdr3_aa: CASSLQGATEAFF

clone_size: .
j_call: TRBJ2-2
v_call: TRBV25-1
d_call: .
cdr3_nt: TGTGCCAGCAGTGAACAGTTTACAGGTGGCACCGGGGAGCTGTTTTTT
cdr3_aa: CASSEQFTGGTGELFF

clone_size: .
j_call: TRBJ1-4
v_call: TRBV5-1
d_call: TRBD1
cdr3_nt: TGCGCCAGCAGCTCCACAGGGGGTAAAGAAGAAAAACTGTTTTTT
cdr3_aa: CASSSTGGKEEKLFF

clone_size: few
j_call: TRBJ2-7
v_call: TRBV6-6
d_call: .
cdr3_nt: TGTGCCAGCACGTGGAGCTCCTACGAGCAGTACTTC
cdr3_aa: CASTWSSYEQYF

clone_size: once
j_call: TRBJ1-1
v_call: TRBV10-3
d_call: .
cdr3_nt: TGTGCCATCAGTCCCGGGACTCACCCCTCTACTGAAGCTTTCTTT
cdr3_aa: CAISPGTHPSTEAFF

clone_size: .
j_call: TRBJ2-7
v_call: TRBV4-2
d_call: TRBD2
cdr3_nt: TGTGCCAGCAGCCAACTGACTAGCGGGGGGCAATACGAGCAGTACTTC
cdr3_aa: CASSQLTSGGQYEQYF